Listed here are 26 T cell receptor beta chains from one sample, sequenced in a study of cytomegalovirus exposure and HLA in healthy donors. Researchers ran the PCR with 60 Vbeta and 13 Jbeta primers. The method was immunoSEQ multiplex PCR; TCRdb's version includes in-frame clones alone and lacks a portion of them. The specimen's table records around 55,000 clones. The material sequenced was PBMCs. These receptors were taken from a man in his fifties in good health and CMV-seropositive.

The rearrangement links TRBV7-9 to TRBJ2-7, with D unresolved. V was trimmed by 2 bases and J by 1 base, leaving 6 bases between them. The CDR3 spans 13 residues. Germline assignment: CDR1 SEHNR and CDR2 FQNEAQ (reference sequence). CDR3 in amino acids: CASSLSSSYEQYF. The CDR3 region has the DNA TGTGCCAGCAGCTTATCGTCTTCCTACGAGCAGTACTTC.

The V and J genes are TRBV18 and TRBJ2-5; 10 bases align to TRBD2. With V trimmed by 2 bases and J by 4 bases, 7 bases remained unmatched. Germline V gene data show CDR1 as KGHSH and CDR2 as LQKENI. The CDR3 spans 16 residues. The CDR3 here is CASSPSGRARGETQYF. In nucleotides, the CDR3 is TGTGCCAGCTCACCAAGCGGGAGGGCCAGAGGAGAGACCCAGTACTTC.

In nucleotides, the CDR3 is TGTGCCAGCAGTCCCAGACAGGGGAGCACAGATACGCAGTATTTT. Its translation: CASSPRQGSTDTQYF. This rearrangement joins TRBV2 to TRBJ2-3, with 8 nucleotides matching TRBD1. The CDR3 spans 15 residues. V dropped 5 bases and J dropped 0; count of bases not matched to a gene: 4. Germline CDR1 and CDR2: SNHLY and FYNNEI.

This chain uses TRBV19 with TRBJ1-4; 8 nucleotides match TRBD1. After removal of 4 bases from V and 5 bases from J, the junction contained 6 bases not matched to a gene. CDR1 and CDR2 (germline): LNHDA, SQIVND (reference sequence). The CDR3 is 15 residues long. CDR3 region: CASSSQDRENEKLFF. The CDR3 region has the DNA TGTGCCAGTAGTAGTCAGGACAGGGAAAATGAAAAACTGTTTTTT.

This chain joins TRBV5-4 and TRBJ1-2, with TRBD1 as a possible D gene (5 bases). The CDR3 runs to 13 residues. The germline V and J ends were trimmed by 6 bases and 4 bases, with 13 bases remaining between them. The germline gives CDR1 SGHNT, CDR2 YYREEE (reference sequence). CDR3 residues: CASNLGGAYGYTF. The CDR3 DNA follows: TGTGCCAGCAACCTGGGCGGGGCCTATGGCTACACCTTC.

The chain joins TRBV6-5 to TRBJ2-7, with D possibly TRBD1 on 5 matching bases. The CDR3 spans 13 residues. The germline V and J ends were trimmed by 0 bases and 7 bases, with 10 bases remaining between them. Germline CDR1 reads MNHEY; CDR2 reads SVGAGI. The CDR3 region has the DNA TGTGCCAGCAGTTACTCGCAGGGTTCAGAGCAGTACTTC. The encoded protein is CASSYSQGSEQYF.

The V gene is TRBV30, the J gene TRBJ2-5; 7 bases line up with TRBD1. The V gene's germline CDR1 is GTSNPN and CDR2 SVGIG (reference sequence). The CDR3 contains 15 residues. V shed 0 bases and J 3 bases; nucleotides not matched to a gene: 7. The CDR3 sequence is CAWSVRGGLKETQYF. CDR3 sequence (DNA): TGTGCCTGGAGTGTACGAGGGGGCCTGAAAGAGACCCAGTACTTC.

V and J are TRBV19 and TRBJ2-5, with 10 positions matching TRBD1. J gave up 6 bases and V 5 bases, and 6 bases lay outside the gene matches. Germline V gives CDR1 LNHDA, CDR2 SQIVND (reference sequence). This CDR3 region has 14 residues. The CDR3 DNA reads TGTGCCAGTAGTCCGACAGGGGGCGTCAAGACCCAGTACTTC. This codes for CASSPTGGVKTQYF.

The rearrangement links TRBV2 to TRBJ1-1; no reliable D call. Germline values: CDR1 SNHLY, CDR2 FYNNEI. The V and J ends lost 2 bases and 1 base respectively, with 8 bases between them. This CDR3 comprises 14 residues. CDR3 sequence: CASSEQRGNTEAFF. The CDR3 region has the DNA TGTGCCAGCAGTGAACAACGAGGGAACACTGAAGCTTTCTTT.

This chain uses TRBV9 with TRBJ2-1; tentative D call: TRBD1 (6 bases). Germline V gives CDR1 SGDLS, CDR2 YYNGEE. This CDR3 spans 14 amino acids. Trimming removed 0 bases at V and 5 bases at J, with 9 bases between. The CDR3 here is CASSVAGTNNEQFF. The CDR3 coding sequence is TGTGCCAGCAGCGTAGCCGGGACAAACAATGAGCAGTTCTTC.

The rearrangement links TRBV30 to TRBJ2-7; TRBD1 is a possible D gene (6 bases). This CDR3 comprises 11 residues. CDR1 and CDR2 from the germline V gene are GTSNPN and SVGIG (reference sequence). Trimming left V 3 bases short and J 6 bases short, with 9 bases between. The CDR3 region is CAWSNRVEQYF. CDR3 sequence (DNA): TGTGCCTGGAGCAACAGGGTCGAGCAGTACTTC.

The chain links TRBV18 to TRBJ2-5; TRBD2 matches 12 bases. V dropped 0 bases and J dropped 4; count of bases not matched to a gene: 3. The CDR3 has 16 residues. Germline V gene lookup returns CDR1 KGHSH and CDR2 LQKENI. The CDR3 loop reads CASSPPLAGGAETQYF. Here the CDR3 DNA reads TGTGCCAGCTCACCACCTCTAGCGGGAGGGGCAGAGACCCAGTACTTC.

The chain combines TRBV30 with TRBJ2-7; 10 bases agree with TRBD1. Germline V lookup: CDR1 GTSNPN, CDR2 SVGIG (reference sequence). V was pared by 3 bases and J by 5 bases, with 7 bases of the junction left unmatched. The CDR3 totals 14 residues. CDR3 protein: CAWRGTGVIHEQYF. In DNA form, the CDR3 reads TGTGCCTGGAGGGGGACAGGGGTAATCCACGAGCAGTACTTC.

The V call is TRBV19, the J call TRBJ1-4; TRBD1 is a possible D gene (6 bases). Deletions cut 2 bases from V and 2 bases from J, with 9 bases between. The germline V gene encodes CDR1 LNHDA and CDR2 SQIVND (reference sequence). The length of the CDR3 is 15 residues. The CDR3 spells CASSIRGATNEKLFF. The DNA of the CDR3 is TGTGCCAGTAGTATACGGGGGGCCACTAATGAAAAACTGTTTTTT.

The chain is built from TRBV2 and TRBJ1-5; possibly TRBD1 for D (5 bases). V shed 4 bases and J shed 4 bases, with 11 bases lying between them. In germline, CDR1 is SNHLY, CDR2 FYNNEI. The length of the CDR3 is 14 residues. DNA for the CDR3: TGTGCCAGCAGTGCAATGGGGGGTAATCAGCCCCAGCATTTT. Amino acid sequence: CASSAMGGNQPQHF.

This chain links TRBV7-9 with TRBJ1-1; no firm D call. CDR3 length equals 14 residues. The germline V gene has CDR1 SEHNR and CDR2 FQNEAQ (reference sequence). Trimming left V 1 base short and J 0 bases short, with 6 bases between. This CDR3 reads CASSLVGVNTEAFF. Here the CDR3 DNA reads TGTGCCAGCAGCTTAGTGGGCGTGAACACTGAAGCTTTCTTT.

CDR3 in DNA: TGTGCCATCAGTGGGGGCGGGAACCTGTACAATGAGCAGTTCTTC. Protein product: CAISGGGNLYNEQFF. This chain links TRBV10-3 with TRBJ2-1, with D perhaps TRBD2 (6 bases). The CDR3 totals 15 residues. Germline CDR1 is ENHRY and CDR2 is SYGVKD. Trimming cost V 4 bases and J 4 bases, with 14 bases left between them.

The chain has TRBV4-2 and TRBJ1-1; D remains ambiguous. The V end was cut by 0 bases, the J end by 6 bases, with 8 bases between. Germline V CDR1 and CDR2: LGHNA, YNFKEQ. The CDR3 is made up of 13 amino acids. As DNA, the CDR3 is TGTGCCAGCAGCCAAGATAATTATCCTGAAGCTTTCTTT. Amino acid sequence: CASSQDNYPEAFF.

The CDR3 reads CASRRQTNTEAFF. Here the CDR3 DNA reads TGTGCCAGTAGGAGACAGACGAACACTGAAGCTTTCTTT. The chain uses TRBV19 and TRBJ1-1; tentative D call: TRBD1 (5 bases). The V end lost 6 bases, the J end lost 1 base, and 9 bases lay between the germline ends. The CDR3 is 13 amino acids. In germline, CDR1 is LNHDA, CDR2 SQIVND (reference sequence).

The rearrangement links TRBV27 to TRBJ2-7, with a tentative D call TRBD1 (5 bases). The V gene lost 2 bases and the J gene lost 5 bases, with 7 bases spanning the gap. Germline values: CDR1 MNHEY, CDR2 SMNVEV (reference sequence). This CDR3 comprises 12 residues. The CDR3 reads CASSLGADEQYF. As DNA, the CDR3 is TGTGCCAGCAGTTTAGGGGCAGACGAGCAGTACTTC.

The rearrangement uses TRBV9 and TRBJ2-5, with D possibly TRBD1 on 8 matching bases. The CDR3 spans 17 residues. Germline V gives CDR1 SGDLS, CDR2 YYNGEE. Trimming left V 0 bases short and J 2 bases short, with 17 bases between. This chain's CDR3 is CASSVGGTGGVQETQYF. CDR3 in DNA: TGTGCCAGCAGCGTAGGGGGAACAGGGGGGGTACAAGAGACCCAGTACTTC.

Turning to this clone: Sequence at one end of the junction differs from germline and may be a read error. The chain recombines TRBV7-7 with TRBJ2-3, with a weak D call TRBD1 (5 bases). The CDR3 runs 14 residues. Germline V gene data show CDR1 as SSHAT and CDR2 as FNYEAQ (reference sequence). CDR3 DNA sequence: TGTGCTAGCAGCTTAGGGGCTAAATCAGATACGCAGTATTTT. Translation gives CASSLGAKSDTQYF.

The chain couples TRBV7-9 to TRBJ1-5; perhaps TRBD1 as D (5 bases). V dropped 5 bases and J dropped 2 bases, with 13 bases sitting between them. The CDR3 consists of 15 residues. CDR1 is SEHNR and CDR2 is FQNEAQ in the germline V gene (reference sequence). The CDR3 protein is CASSPGDGGNQPQHF. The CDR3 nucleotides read TGTGCCAGCAGCCCGGGGGATGGTGGCAATCAGCCCCAGCATTTT. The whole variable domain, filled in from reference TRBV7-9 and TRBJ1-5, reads DTGVSQNPRHKITKRGQNVTFRCDPISEHNRLYWYRQTLGQGPEFLTYFQNEAQLEKSRLLSDRFSAERPKGSFSTLEIQRTEQGDSAMYLCASSPGDGGNQPQHFGDGTRLSIL.

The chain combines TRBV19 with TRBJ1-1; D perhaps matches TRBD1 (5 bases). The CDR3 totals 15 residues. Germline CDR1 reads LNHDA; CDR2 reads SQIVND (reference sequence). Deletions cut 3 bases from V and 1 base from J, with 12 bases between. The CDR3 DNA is TGTGCCAGTAGTATCGCCGGGGGTAGGAACACTGAAGCTTTCTTT. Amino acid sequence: CASSIAGGRNTEAFF.

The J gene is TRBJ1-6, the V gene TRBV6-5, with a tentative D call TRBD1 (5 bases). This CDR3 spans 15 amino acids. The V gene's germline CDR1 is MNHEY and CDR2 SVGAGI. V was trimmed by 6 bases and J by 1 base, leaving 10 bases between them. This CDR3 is CASSPRQSYNSPLHF. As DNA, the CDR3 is TGTGCCAGCAGCCCCCGACAGTCCTATAATTCACCCCTCCACTTT.

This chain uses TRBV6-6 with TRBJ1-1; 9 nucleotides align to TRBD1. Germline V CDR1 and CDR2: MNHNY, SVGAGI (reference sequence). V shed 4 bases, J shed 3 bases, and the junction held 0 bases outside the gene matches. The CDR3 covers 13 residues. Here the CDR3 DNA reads TGTGCCAGCAGTTGGGACAGGGACACTGAAGCTTTCTTT. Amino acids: CASSWDRDTEAFF.